The entry below gives a single T cell receptor (beta chain) sequence along with its context. Per the original data handling: Estimation of nucleated cell counts relied on the amplification of reference gene primers. Clones were sequenced by immunoSEQ multiplex PCR, and TCRdb holds only the in-frame ones, with some missing. That table gives V, J and clone size, and the DNA gave D and trimming. The profile shows 390,000 or so clones, around 90% of them singletons. The data derive from a study of blood T cell repertoires in COVID-19. Across the study: The study drew acute and convalescent COVID-19 samples from the United States, Italy and Spain. T cells, B-cell-depleted T cells, or PBMCs provided the cDNA or gDNA that served as material.

Germline CDR1 MNHEY, CDR2 SMNVEV (reference sequence). The CDR3 has 14 amino acids. Trimming took off 3 bases at V and 3 bases at J, with 9 bases between the two ends. Sequencing used peripheral blood. The rearrangement joins TRBV27 to TRBJ2-1; a weak D match, TRBD2 (5 bases). The TCR comes from a young man with active or convalescent COVID-19. CDR3 DNA sequence: TGTGCCAGCAGTTTCGGGAAGAGCTACAATGAGCAGTTCTTC. Translation gives CASSFGKSYNEQFF.